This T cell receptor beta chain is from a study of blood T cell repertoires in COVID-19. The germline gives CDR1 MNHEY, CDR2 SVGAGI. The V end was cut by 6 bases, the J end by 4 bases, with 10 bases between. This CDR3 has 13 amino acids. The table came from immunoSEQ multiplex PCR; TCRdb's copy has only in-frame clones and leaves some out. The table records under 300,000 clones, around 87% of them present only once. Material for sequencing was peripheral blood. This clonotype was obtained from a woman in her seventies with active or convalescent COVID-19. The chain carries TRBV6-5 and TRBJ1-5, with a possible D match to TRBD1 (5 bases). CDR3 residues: CASRGVRNQPQHF. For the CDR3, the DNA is TGTGCCAGCAGAGGGGTACGGAATCAGCCCCAGCATTTT.